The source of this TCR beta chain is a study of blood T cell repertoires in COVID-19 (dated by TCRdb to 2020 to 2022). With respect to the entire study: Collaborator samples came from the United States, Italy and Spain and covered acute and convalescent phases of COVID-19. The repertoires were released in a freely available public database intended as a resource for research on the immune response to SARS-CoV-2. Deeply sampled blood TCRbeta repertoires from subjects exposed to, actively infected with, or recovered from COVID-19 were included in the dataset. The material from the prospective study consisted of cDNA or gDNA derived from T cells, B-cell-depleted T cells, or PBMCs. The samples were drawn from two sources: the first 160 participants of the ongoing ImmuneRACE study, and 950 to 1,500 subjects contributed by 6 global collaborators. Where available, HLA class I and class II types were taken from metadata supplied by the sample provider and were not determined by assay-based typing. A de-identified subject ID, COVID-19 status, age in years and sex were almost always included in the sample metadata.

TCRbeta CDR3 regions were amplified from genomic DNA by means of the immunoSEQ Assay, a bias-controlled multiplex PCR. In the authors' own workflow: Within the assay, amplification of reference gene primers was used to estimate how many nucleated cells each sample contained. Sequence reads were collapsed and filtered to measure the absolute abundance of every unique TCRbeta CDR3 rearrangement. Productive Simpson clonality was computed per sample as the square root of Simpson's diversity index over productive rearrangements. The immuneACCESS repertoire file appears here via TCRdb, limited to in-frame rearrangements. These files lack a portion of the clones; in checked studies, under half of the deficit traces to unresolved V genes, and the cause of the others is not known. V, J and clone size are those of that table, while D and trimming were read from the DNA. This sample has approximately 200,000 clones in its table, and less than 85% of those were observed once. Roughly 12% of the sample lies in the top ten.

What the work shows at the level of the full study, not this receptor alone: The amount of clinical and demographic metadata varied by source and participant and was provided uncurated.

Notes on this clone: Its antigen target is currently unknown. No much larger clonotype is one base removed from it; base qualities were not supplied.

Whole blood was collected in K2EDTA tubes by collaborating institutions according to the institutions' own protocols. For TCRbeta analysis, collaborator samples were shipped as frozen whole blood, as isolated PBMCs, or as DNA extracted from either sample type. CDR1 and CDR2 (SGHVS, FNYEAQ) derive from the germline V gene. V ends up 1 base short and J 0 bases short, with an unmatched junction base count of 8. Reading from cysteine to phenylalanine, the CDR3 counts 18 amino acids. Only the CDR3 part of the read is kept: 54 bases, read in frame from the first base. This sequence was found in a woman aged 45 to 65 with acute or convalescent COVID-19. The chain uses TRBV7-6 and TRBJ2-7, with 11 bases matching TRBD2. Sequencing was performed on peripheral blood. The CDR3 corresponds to CASSLGGTSGRSSYEQYF. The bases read TGTGCCAGCAGCTTAGGGGGGACTAGCGGTAGAAGCTCCTACGAGCAGTACTTC.